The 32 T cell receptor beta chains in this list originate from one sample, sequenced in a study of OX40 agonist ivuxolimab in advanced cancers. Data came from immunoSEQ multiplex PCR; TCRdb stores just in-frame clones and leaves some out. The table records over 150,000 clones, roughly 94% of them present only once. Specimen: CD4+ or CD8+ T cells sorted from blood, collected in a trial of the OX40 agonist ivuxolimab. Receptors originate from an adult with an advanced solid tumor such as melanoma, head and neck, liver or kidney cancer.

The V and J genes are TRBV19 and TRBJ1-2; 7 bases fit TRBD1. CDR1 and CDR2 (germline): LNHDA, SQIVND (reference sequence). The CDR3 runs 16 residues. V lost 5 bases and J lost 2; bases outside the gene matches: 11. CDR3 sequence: CASSVSRQGLNYGYTF. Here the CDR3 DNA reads TGTGCCAGTAGTGTGAGCCGACAGGGCCTAAACTATGGCTACACCTTC.

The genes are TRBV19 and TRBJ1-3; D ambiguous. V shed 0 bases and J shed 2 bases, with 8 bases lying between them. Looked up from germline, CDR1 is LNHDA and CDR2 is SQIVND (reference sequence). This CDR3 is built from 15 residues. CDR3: CASSIERGAGNTIYF. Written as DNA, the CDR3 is TGTGCCAGTAGTATAGAACGGGGAGCTGGAAACACCATATATTTT.

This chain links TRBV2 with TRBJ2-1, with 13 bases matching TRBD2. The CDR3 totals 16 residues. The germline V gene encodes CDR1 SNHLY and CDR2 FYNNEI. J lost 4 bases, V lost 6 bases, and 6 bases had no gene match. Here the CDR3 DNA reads TGTGCCAGCAGGGATGGACTAGCGGGGGCTTACAATGAGCAGTTCTTC. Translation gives CASRDGLAGAYNEQFF.

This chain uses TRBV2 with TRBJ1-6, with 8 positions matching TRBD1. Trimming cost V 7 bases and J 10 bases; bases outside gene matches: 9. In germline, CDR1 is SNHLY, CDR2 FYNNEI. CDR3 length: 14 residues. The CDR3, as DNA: TGTGCCAGCACCCGGACAGGGACAGGCTCACCCCTCCACTTT. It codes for CASTRTGTGSPLHF.

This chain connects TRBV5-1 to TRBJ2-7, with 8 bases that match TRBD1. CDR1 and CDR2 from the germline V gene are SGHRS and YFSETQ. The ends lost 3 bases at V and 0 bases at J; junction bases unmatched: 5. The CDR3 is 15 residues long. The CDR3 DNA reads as TGCGCCAGCAGCTCCAGGGGGCCCAACTCCTACGAGCAGTACTTC. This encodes CASSSRGPNSYEQYF.

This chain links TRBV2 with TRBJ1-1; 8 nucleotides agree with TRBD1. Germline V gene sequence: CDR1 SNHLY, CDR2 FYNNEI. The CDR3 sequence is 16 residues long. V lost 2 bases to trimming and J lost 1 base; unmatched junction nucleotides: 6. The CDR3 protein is CASSESKGQGNTEAFF. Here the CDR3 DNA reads TGTGCCAGCAGTGAAAGCAAAGGACAGGGGAACACTGAAGCTTTCTTT.

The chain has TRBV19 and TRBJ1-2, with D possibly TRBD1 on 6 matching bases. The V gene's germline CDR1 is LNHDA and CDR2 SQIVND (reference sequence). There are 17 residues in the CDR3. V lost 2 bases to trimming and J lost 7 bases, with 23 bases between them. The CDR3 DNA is TGTGCCAGTAGTATACGGGAGGGACACTACTCCCCCGGTGGCTACACCTTC. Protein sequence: CASSIREGHYSPGGYTF.

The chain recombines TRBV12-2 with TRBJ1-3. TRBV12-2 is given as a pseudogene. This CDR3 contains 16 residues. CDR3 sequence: CASRLARAVGGNTIYF. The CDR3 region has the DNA TGTGCAAGTCGCTTAGCGCGGGCAGTGGGGGGAAACACCATATATTTT.

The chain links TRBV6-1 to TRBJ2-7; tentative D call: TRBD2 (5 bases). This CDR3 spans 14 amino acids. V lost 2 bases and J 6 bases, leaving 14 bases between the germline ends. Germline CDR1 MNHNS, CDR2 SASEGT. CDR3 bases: TGTGCCAGCAGTGAACGGTCCGAGGGCGGCGAGCAGTACTTC. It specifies CASSERSEGGEQYF.

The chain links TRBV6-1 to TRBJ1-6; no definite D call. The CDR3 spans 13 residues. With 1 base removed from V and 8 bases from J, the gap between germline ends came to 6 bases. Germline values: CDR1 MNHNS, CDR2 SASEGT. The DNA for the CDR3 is TGTGCCAGCAGTGAAGGGAACTATTCACCCCTCCACTTT. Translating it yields CASSEGNYSPLHF.

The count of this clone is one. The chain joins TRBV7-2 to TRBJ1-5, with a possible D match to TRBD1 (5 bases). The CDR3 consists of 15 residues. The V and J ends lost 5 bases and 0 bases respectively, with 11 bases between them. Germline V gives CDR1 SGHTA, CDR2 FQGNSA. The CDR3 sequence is CASSTQGYSNQPQHF. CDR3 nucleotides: TGTGCCAGCAGCACGCAGGGATATAGCAATCAGCCCCAGCATTTT.

This chain's CDR3 is CASSELRFRGYNEQFF. As DNA, the CDR3 is TGTGCCAGCAGTGAATTACGGTTTCGGGGGTACAATGAGCAGTTCTTC. The rearrangement joins TRBV6-1 to TRBJ2-1, with D possibly matching TRBD2 (6 bases). The ends were cut back, 2 bases at V and 4 bases at J, with 15 bases in the middle. Germline V gives CDR1 MNHNS, CDR2 SASEGT. The CDR3 loop spans 16 amino acids.

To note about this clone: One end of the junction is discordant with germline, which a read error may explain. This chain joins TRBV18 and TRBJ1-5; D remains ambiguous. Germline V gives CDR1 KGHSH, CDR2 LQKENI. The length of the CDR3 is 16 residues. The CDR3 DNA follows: TGTGCCAGCTCGCCACAATCAGTCGGCGGCAATCAGCCCCAGCATTTT. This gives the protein CASSPQSVGGNQPQHF.

The CDR3 DNA reads as TGTGCCAGCAGCCAGACAGGGAACACTGAAGCTTTCTTT. As protein: CASSQTGNTEAFF. The gene calls are TRBV6-5 and TRBJ1-1; TRBD1 might be the D (6 bases). From germline, CDR1 is MNHEY and CDR2 SVGAGI. Trimming pared 6 bases from V and 1 base from J, leaving 9 bases between. CDR3 length equals 13 residues.

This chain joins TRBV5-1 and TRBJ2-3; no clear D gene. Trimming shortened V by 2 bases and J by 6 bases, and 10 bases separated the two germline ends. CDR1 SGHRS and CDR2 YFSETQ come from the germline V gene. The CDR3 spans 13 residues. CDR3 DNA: TGCGCCAGCAGCTTTATCGGGCCGGATACGCAGTATTTT. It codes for CASSFIGPDTQYF.

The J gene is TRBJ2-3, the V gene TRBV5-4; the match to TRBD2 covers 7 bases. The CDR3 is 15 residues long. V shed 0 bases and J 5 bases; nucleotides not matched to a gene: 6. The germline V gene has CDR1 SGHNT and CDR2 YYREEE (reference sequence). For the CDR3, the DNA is TGTGCCAGCAGCTTGGCTGCGGGAGTGGTAGATACGCAGTATTTT. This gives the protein CASSLAAGVVDTQYF.

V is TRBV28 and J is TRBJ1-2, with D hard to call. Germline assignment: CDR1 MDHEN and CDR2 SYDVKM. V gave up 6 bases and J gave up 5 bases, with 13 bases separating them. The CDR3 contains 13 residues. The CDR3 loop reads CASRQSGPYGYTF. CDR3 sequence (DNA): TGTGCCAGCAGACAATCGGGCCCGTATGGCTACACCTTC.

The DNA for the CDR3 is TGTGCCAGCAGTCACCGGCGGTCAACAGGGAACTCTGGGGCCAACGTCCTGACTTTC. Its protein is CASSHRRSTGNSGANVLTF. The chain has TRBV27 and TRBJ2-6; D might be TRBD1 (6 bases). In germline, CDR1 is MNHEY, CDR2 SMNVEV (reference sequence). The CDR3 loop spans 19 amino acids. The V end lost 5 bases, the J end lost 0 bases, and 20 bases lay between the germline ends.

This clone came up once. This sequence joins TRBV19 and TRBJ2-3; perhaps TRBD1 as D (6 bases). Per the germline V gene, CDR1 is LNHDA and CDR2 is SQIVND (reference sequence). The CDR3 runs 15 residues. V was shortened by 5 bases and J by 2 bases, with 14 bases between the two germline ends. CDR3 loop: CASSSRTGITDTQYF. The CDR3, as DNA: TGTGCCAGTAGTTCTCGTACAGGGATCACAGATACGCAGTATTTT.

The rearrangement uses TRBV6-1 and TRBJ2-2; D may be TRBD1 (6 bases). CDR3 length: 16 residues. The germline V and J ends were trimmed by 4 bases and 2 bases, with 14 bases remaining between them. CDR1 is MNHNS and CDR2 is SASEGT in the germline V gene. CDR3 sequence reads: CASSGQGLLNTGELFF. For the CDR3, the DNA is TGTGCCAGCAGTGGTCAGGGGCTACTAAACACCGGGGAGCTGTTTTTT.

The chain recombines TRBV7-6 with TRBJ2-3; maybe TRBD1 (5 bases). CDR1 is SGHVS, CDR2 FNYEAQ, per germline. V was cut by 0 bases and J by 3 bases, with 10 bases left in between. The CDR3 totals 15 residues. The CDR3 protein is CASSLAAGPTDTQYF. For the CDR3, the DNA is TGTGCCAGCAGCTTAGCGGCAGGGCCGACAGATACGCAGTATTTT.

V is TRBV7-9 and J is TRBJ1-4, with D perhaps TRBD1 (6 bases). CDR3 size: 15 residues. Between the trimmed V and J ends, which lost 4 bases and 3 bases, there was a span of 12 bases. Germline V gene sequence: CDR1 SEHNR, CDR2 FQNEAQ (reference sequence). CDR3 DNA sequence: TGTGCCAGCAGCTCCCGGGACACCGCTAATGAAAAACTGTTTTTT. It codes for CASSSRDTANEKLFF.

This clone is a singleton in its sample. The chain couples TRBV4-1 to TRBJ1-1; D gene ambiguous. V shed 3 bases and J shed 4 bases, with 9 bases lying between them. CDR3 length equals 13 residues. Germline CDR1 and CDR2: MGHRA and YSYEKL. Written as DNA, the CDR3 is TGCGCCAGCAGCCAGGCCCCGGTCACTGAAGCTTTCTTT. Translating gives CASSQAPVTEAFF.

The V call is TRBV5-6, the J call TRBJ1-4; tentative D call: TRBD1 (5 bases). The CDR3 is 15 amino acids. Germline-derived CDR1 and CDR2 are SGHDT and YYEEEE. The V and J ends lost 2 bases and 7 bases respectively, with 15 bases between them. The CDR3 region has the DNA TGTGCCAGCAGCTTAAATGGGGGGGTTTCTGAAAAACTGTTTTTT. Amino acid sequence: CASSLNGGVSEKLFF.

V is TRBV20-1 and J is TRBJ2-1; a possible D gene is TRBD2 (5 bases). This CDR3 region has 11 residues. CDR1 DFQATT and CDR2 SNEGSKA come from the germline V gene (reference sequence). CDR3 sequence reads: CGPASWDEQFF. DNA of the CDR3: TGCGGCCCGGCTAGCTGGGATGAGCAGTTCTTC.

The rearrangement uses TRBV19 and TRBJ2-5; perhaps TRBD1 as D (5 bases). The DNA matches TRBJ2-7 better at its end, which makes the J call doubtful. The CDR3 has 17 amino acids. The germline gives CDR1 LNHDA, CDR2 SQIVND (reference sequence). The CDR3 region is CASSIGVRQGQFDEQYF. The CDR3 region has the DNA TGTGCCAGTAGTATTGGGGTGCGGCAGGGTCAATTCGACGAGCAGTACTTC.

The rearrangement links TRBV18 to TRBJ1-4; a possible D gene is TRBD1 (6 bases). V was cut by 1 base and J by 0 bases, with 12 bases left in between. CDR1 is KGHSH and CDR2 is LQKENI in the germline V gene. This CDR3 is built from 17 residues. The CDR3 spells CASSPLTGLATNEKLFF. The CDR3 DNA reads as TGTGCCAGCTCACCACTCACAGGGCTTGCAACTAATGAAAAACTGTTTTTT.

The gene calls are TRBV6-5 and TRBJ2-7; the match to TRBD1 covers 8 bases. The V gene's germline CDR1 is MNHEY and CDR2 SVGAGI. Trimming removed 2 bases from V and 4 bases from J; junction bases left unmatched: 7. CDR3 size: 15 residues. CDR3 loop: CASSYPNRGNYEQYF. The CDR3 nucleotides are TGTGCCAGCAGTTACCCCAACAGGGGGAATTACGAGCAGTACTTC.

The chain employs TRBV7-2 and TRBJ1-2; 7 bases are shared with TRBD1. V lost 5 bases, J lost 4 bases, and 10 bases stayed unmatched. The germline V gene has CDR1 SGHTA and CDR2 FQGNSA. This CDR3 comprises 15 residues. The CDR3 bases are TGTGCCAGCAGCGGGGGGACAGCGAGATTCTATGGCTACACCTTC. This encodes CASSGGTARFYGYTF.

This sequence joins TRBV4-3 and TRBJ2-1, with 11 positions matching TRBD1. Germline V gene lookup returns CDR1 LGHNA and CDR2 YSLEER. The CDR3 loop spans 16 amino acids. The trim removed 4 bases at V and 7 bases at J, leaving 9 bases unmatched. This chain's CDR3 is CASSLRTGGLSNEQFF. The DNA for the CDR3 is TGCGCCAGCAGCCTTCGGACAGGGGGCCTTTCAAATGAGCAGTTCTTC.

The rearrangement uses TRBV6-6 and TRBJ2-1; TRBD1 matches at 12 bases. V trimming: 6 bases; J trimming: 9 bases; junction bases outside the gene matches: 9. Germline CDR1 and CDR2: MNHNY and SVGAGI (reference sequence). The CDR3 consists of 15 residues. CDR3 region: CASSPRDRGLGEQFF. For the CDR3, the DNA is TGTGCCAGCAGCCCCCGGGACAGGGGGCTGGGTGAGCAGTTCTTC.

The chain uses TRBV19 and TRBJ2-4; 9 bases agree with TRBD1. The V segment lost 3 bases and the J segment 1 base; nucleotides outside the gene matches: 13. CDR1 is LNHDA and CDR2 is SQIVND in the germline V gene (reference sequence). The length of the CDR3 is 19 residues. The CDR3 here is CASSIRDRGKGAAKNIQYF. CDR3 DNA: TGTGCCAGTAGTATCCGCGACAGGGGGAAGGGGGCCGCCAAAAACATTCAGTACTTC.